This T cell receptor (beta chain) appears in the sequencing data of a study of regulatory T cells in long-lasting Graves disease. The sample's time point: persistent/refractory GD, antithyroid drugs over 5 years with positive TRAb. The authors made the TCR library using RNA they extracted from PBMCs. TCR beta libraries were built with iRepertoire HTBI primers and Arm-PCR of CDR3 regions. TCRdb passed the multiplex PCR reads through MiXCR, listing each CDR3 protein once. The table shows roughly 400,000 distinct CDR3 sequences, with less than 25% occurring only once. Study observations and caveats: Not thyroid tissue but only peripheral blood was studied. Persistent Graves' patients showed reduced TCR diversity versus newly diagnosed patients. Persistent disease samples used TRBV28, TRBJ1-2 and TRBJ2-5 preferentially. The persistent group shared 2,700 or so public clonotypes, more than the approximately 970 shared by new patients.

The V and J ends lost 2 bases and 6 bases respectively, with 7 bases between them. The CDR3 consists of 13 residues. Germline V gives CDR1 MNHEY, CDR2 SVGEGT. As regards this clonotype: Its target is unknown.

The chain employs TRBV6-2 or TRBV6-3 and TRBJ2-2; no reliable D call. The source is a female donor with Graves disease. The sample was peripheral blood mononuclear cells (PBMCs), taken when the disease was refractory, from a patient treated with antithyroid drugs. DNA of the CDR3: TGTGCCAGCAGTTACAGGGATCCCGGGGAGCTGTTTTTT. Protein: CASSYRDPGELFF.